This T cell receptor (beta chain) was observed in a study of blood T cell repertoires in COVID-19. Clones were sequenced by immunoSEQ multiplex PCR, and TCRdb holds only the in-frame ones, with some missing. The repertoire has 150,000 or so clones, roughly 78% of them found once; the top ten carry about 15%. V lost 6 bases and J 0 bases, leaving 17 bases between the germline ends. The V gene's germline CDR1 is MNHEY and CDR2 SVGEGT. The CDR3 consists of 16 residues. Sequenced sample: peripheral blood. The V gene is TRBV6-2 or TRBV6-3, the J gene TRBJ1-1, with D possibly being TRBD1 (6 bases). The receptor was isolated from a human donor with acute or convalescent COVID-19. The donor label of this sample is uncertain. CDR3 nucleotides: TGTGCCAGCAGCTCCTCTAAGGGGGGGATGAACACTGAAGCTTTCTTT. It translates to CASSSSKGGMNTEAFF.